The 4 T cell receptor beta chains below all came from one sample that was sequenced in a study of cytomegalovirus exposure and HLA in healthy donors. The table came from immunoSEQ multiplex PCR; TCRdb's copy has only in-frame clones and leaves some out. The profile covers 300,000 to 450,000 clones, with roughly 90% appearing a single time and around 0.8% taken by the ten largest. The sample comprised PBMCs. Receptors originate from a woman in her late teens or twenties in good health and CMV-seronegative.

The genes are TRBV27 and TRBJ2-5; 9 bases map to TRBD1. V was clipped by 6 bases and J by 0 bases; unmatched bases: 5. This CDR3 region has 15 residues. Germline V gene data show CDR1 as MNHEY and CDR2 as SMNVEV (reference sequence). The CDR3 nucleotides read TGTGCCAGCAGACCGGGACAGGGATACCAAGAGACCCAGTACTTC. Residues: CASRPGQGYQETQYF.

The V gene is TRBV28, the J gene TRBJ1-1, with 8 bases aligning to TRBD1. V shed 2 bases, J shed 3 bases, and the junction held 5 bases outside the gene matches. This CDR3 spans 15 amino acids. Germline-derived CDR1 and CDR2 are MDHEN and SYDVKM. Here the CDR3 DNA reads TGTGCCAGCAGTTTAGGAGACAGGGGTTACACTGAAGCTTTCTTT. Residues: CASSLGDRGYTEAFF.

This clone was seen more than once but under ten times. The chain is built from TRBV2 and TRBJ2-1; D unclear. This CDR3 spans 17 amino acids. CDR1 SNHLY and CDR2 FYNNEI come from the germline V gene. Trimming cost V 1 base and J 3 bases, with 16 bases left between them. The CDR3 bases are TGTGCCAGCAGTGAAGGATCACCCTATTCAGGCTACAATGAGCAGTTCTTC. Protein product: CASSEGSPYSGYNEQFF.

This chain links TRBV4-2 with TRBJ2-2; 8 nucleotides line up with TRBD1. CDR1 is LGHNA, CDR2 YNFKEQ, per germline. The CDR3 has 17 amino acids. Unmatched junction bases numbered 12, after V lost 6 bases and J lost 3 bases. The CDR3 loop reads CASSPLTGQAYTGELFF. The CDR3 DNA is TGTGCCAGCAGTCCACTAACGGGACAGGCGTACACCGGGGAGCTGTTTTTT.